Listed below are T cell receptor beta chains from one sample, sequenced in a study of Graves' ophthalmopathy and Graves' hyperthyroidism. TCRdb reprocessed the multiplex PCR reads with MiXCR, giving one entry per CDR3 protein. The table lists roughly 300,000 distinct CDR3 sequences, roughly a sixth of them singletons. Sequencing was performed on peripheral blood. The receptors originated from an adult man with Graves' ophthalmopathy. Both conserved end residues are part of each CDR3. A D gene is named only where the DNA matches it firmly. Expanded clones are given a class, and other clones once, few, many or no size at all.

many	TRBV3-1	NA	TRBJ2-5	TGTGCCAGCAGCCAGTTCGGGGAGACCCAGTACTTC	CASSQFGETQYF
many	TRBV11-2	NA	TRBJ1-3	TGTGCCAGCAGCTTACGGGGTCCCTCTGGAAACACCATATATTTT	CASSLRGPSGNTIYF
many	TRBV19	TRBD2	TRBJ2-7	TGTGCCAGTAGTAGAACTAGCGGTATCTCCTACGAGCAGTACTTC	CASSRTSGISYEQYF
many	TRBV27	NA	TRBJ1-2	TGTGCCAGCGGTTTAGTTCGTGGAGGATCTCCTTATGGCTACACCTTC	CASGLVRGGSPYGYTF
many	TRBV30	NA	TRBJ1-2	TGTGCCTGCCGGCCGCCAGGTTACTATGGCTACACCTTC	CACRPPGYYGYTF
few	TRBV15	NA	TRBJ1-5	TGTGCCACCAGCAGAGCTCAAGGGGGGAAGCCCCAGCTTTTT	CATSRAQGGKPQLF
NA	TRBV6-1	NA	TRBJ1-2	TGTGCCAGCAGTGTATTGAAGGGGAACTATGGCTACACCTTC	CASSVLKGNYGYTF
many	TRBV30	NA	TRBJ1-6	TGTGCCTGGAGTACAGTCTATAATTCACCCCTCCACTTT	CAWSTVYNSPLHF
many	TRBV7-9	NA	TRBJ2-5	TGTGCCAGCAGCTTTCTGCAAGCTACTCGAGGGACCCAGTACTTC	CASSFLQATRGTQYF
many	TRBV19	TRBD2	TRBJ2-5	TGTGCCAGTACAGGACTAGCGGATCAAGAGACCCAGTACTTC	CASTGLADQETQYF
many	TRBV20-1	NA	TRBJ1-1	TGCAGTGCTAGAGACCAGGGCATGAACACTGAAGCTTTCTTT	CSARDQGMNTEAFF
many	TRBV18	TRBD2	TRBJ2-5	TGTGCCAGCTCACCACCACTAGCGGGGGCCCAAGAGACCCAGTACTTC	CASSPPLAGAQETQYF
many	TRBV5-1	TRBD1	TRBJ2-5	TGCGCCAGCAGCACGGGACAGGGGAGAGAGACCCAGTACTTC	CASSTGQGRETQYF
many	TRBV7-9	NA	TRBJ1-2	TGTGCCAGCAGCTTCCTACCAACCGGGACAACACTCGGCTACACCTTC	CASSFLPTGTTLGYTF
many	TRBV28	TRBD1	TRBJ2-5	TGTGCCAGCAGTGGTCAGGGGACAGGGGTGGTTAGTTGGGAGACCCAGTACTTC	CASSGQGTGVVSWETQYF
many	TRBV20-1	NA	TRBJ1-3	TGCAGTGCTGGAAAGGACGCGACGGGAAACACCATATATTTT	CSAGKDATGNTIYF
many	TRBV20-1	NA	TRBJ1-1	TGCGGCTGGTGGGCCGGACGTGAAACTTTCTTT	CGWWAGRETFF
many	TRBV6-1	TRBD1	TRBJ1-6	TGTGCCAGCAGTGACAGGGGGCTCTTTAATTCACCCCTCCACTTT	CASSDRGLFNSPLHF
many	TRBV7-2	NA	TRBJ1-5	TGTGCCAGCAGCTCGCAGAACAATCAGCCCCAGCATTTT	CASSSQNNQPQHF
many	TRBV6-1	TRBD1	TRBJ2-7	TGTGCCAGCAGTGAAATACCGGGACAGCTGAACGAGCAGTACTTC	CASSEIPGQLNEQYF
many	TRBV6-5	NA	TRBJ2-2	TGTGCCAGCACTCCGACGCAAACCGGGGAGCTGTTTTTT	CASTPTQTGELFF
many	TRBV20-1	TRBD1	TRBJ2-5	TGCAGTGCTAGGGATCACCGGGACAGGCAAGAGACCCAGTACTTC	CSARDHRDRQETQYF
many	TRBV9	TRBD2	TRBJ2-2	TGTGCCAGCAGCGCCCACCAACTAGCGACCGCGAACACCGGGGAGCTGTTTTTT	CASSAHQLATANTGELFF
NA	TRBV28	NA	TRBJ2-6	TGTGCCAGCACACATTACTCTGGGGCCAACGTCCTGACTTTC	CASTHYSGANVLTF
many	TRBV24-1	NA	TRBJ2-1	TGTGCCACCAGTGACCCTGACCGGGACACCTCCTACAATGAGCAGTTCTTC	CATSDPDRDTSYNEQFF
many	TRBV29-1	TRBD1	TRBJ2-7	TGCAGCGCCGTCGGGACAGGGACGATCTACGAGCAGTACTTC	CSAVGTGTIYEQYF
few	TRBV7-9	NA	TRBJ2-7	TGTGCCAGCAGCGAATCTACAGGGATCTACGAGCAGTACTTC	CASSESTGIYEQYF
many	TRBV10-3	NA	TRBJ2-7	TGTGCCATCATGAGTCGAGACTTCTCCTACGAGCAGTACTTC	CAIMSRDFSYEQYF
many	TRBV20-1	TRBD2	TRBJ2-5	TGCAGTGCTATCCGGGAGGGTGCAGAGACCCAGTACTTC	CSAIREGAETQYF
many	TRBV7-9	NA	TRBJ2-2	TGTGCCAGCAGCTTATGGGTGTCGAACACCGGGGAGCTGTTTTTT	CASSLWVSNTGELFF
many	TRBV6-5	NA	TRBJ1-5	TGTGCCAGCAGTTACTCAATTCGACAGGGCAATCAGCCCCAGCATTTT	CASSYSIRQGNQPQHF
many	TRBV7-2	TRBD2	TRBJ2-4	TGTGCCAGCAGCAGACTAGCGGGGGGTCTAGCCAAAAACATTCAGTACTTC	CASSRLAGGLAKNIQYF
many	TRBV25-1	NA	TRBJ1-2	TGTGCCACCGAAGGGTGGGGAGAGTATGGCTACACCTTC	CATEGWGEYGYTF
many	TRBV6-1	NA	TRBJ1-1	TGTGCCAGCAGTGCCCCCGCTAGCACTGAAGCTTTCTTT	CASSAPASTEAFF
many	TRBV6-5	TRBD2	TRBJ2-7	TGTGCCAGCAGCGCGAATAGCGGGACACGGGAAGAGCAGTACTTC	CASSANSGTREEQYF
few	TRBV30	NA	TRBJ1-5	TGTGCCTGGAGTGTGACAGTTGACCAGCCCCAGCATTTT	CAWSVTVDQPQHF
many	TRBV18	NA	TRBJ2-7	TGTGCCAGCTCAGCCTCAGGGGATGGCGAGCAGTACTTC	CASSASGDGEQYF
many	TRBV29-1	TRBD1	TRBJ1-6	TGCAGCGTTGAGGGAGAGGGGCGACAGGGGTGGAATTCACCCCTCCACTTT	CSVEGEGRQGWNSPLHF